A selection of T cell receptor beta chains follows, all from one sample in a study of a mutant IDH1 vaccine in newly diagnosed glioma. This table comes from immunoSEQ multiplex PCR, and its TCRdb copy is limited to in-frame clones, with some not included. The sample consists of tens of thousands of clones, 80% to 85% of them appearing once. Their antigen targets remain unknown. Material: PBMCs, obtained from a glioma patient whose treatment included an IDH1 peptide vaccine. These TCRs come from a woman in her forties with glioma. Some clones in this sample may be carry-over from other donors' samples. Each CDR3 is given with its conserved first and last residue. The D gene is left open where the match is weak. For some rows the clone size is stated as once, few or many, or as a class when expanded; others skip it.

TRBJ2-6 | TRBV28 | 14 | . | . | TGTGCCAGCAGGGGGGCTTCCGGGGCCAACGTCCTGACTTTC | CASRGASGANVLTF
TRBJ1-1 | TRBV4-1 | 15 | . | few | TGCGCCAGCAGCCAAGTAGGCAGTTTGAACACTGAAGCTTTCTTT | CASSQVGSLNTEAFF
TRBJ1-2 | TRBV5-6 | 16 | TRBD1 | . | TGTGCCAGCAGCTTGGCGGGACAGGGGGCAGACTATGGCTACACCTTC | CASSLAGQGADYGYTF
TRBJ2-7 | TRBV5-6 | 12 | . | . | TGTGCCAGCAGCCCGTCGGGCTACGAGCAGTACTTC | CASSPSGYEQYF
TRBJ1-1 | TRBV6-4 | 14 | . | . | TGTGCCAGCAGTGACTCGGGGGACGAGGCTGAAGCTTTCTTT | CASSDSGDEAEAFF
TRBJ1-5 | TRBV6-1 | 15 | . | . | TGTGCCAGCAAAGGGGGAGCTTATAGCAATCAGCCCCAGCATTTT | CASKGGAYSNQPQHF
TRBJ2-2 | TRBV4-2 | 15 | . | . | TGTGCCAGCAGCCAAGTCTTGGGGAACACCGGGGAGCTGTTTTTT | CASSQVLGNTGELFF
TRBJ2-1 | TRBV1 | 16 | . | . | TGCACCAGCAGCCGATTCAGACCCGTACCCTACAATGAGCAGTTCTTC | CTSSRFRPVPYNEQFF
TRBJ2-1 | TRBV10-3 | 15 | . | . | TGTGCCATCAGTGAGTCGGGATCCGAGCGGGATGAGCAGTTCTTC | CAISESGSERDEQFF
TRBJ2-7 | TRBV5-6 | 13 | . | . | TGTGCCAGCAGCCTGTTCTCCGGACCTGAGCAGTACTTC | CASSLFSGPEQYF
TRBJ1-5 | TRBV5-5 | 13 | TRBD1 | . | TGTGCCAGCAGTATACAGGGGCATCAGCCCCAGCATTTT | CASSIQGHQPQHF
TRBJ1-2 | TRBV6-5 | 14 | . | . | TGTGCCAGCAGTTCCGTAGGGGGTGGCAATGGCTACACCTTC | CASSSVGGGNGYTF
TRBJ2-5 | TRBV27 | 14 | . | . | TGTGCCAGCAAGTGGGCAGCCGCCCAAGAGACCCAGTACTTC | CASKWAAAQETQYF
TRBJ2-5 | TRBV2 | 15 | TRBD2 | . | TGTGCCAGTCAGGGGCTAGCGGGAGTCTTAGAGACCCAGTACTTC | CASQGLAGVLETQYF
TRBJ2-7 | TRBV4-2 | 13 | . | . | TGTGCCAGCAGCCGGGGGCTCTCCTACGAGCAGTACTTC | CASSRGLSYEQYF
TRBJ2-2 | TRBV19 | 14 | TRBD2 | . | TGTGCCAGTCTGGCTAGCGGGGACACCGGGGAGCTGTTTTTT | CASLASGDTGELFF
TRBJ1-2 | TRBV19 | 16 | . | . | TGTGCCAGTACCCCAGGAGGACGCTATAACCTGGATGGCTACACCTTC | CASTPGGRYNLDGYTF
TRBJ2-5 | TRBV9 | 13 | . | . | TGTGCCAGCAGCGTCGACGGCCGGTTGACCCAGTACTTC | CASSVDGRLTQYF
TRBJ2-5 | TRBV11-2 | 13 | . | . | TGTGCCAGCAGCAGCACCGAGATAGAGACCCAGTACTTC | CASSSTEIETQYF
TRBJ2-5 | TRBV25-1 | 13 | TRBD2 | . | TGTGCCAGCAGGAATCCGGGGGGAGAGACCCAGTACTTC | CASRNPGGETQYF
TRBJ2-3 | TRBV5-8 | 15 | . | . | TGTGCCAGCAGCTTGAATGTAGCTAGCACAGATACGCAGTATTTT | CASSLNVASTDTQYF
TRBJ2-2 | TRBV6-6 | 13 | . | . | TGTGCCAGCAGAGTTTTAGCCTCCGGGGAGCTGTTTTTT | CASRVLASGELFF
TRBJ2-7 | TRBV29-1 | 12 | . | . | TGCAGCGTTGATGTGGGCCCCGGCGAGCAGTACTTC | CSVDVGPGEQYF
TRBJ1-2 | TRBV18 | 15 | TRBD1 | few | TGTGCCAGCTCCCTGGGACAGGGTGAGATCTATGGCTACACCTTC | CASSLGQGEIYGYTF
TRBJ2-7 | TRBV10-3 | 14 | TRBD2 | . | TGTGCCATCACCGTGGGACTAGCGGGGTACGAGCAGTACTTC | CAITVGLAGYEQYF
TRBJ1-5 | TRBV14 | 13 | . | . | TGTGCCAGCAGCCAAGCTGGGAGTCAGCCCCAGCATTTT | CASSQAGSQPQHF
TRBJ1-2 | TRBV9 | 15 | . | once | TGTGCCAGCAGCGTAGAATGGTCCGTGGACTATGGCTACACCTTC | CASSVEWSVDYGYTF
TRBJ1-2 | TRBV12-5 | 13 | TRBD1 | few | TGTGCTAGTGCTTTAACAGGGGTGCGTGGCTACACCTTC | CASALTGVRGYTF
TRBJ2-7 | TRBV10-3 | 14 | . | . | TGTGCCATCAGTGAGGAAGGGTCGGGCGACGAGCAGTACTTC | CAISEEGSGDEQYF
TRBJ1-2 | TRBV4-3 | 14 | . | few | TGCGCCAGCAGCCAAGATCGAGCCAGGGACGGCTACACCTTC | CASSQDRARDGYTF
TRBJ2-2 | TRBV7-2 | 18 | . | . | TGTGCCAGCAGCTTAGGGTGGGGGCATCGAGATTACACCGGGGAGCTGTTTTTT | CASSLGWGHRDYTGELFF
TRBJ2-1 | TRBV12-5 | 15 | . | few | TGTGCTAGTGGTTTGGTACTTACGGACTACAATGAGCAGTTCTTC | CASGLVLTDYNEQFF
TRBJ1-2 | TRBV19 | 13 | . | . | TGTGCCAGTAGTCCGTTGATCTACTATGGCTACACCTTC | CASSPLIYYGYTF
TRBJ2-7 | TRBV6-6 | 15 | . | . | TGTGCCAGCAGTCACACACGGTCGGCCACCTACGAGCAGTACTTC | CASSHTRSATYEQYF
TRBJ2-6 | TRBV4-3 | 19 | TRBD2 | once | TGCGCCAGCAGCCAAGTCAGGCGGGGGGGCTTCTCTGGGGCCAACGTCCTGACTTTC | CASSQVRRGGFSGANVLTF
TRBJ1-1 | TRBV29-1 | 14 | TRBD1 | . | TGCAGCGTGGACCCACGTACGGGGACAGGGGCGGCTTTCTTT | CSVDPRTGTGAAFF
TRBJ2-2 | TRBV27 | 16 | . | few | TGTGCCAGCAGTTTATTGGGGGGAAAGAGAACCGGGGAGCTGTTTTTT | CASSLLGGKRTGELFF
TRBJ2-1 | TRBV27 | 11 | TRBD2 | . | TGTGCCACCCACGGGGGGAATGAGCAGTTCTTC | CATHGGNEQFF
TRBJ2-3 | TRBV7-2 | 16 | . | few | TGTGCCAGCAGCTCCAGGACTTTGGCCCTCACAGATACGCAGTATTTT | CASSSRTLALTDTQYF
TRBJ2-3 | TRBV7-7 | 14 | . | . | TGTGCTAGCAGCCAGTCAGGGGTCACAGATACGCAGTATTTT | CASSQSGVTDTQYF